This T cell receptor (beta chain) was recorded in a study of blood T cell repertoires in COVID-19. Study context: The analysed material was cDNA or gDNA that came from T cells, B-cell-depleted T cells, or PBMCs.

This clone was detected ten times or more. This table comes from immunoSEQ multiplex PCR, and its TCRdb copy is limited to in-frame clones, with some not included. The sample lists about 120,000 clones; more than 60% were seen once. Germline-derived CDR1 and CDR2 are SQVTM and ANQGSEA. The CDR3 is made up of 12 amino acids. J was trimmed by 7 bases and V by 4 bases; bases with no gene match: 5. This receptor was identified in a woman in her 70s with acute or convalescent COVID-19. The chain links TRBV29-1 to TRBJ1-1, with 8 bases matching TRBD1. The sequenced sample consisted of peripheral blood. CDR3 region: CSVVQGVNEAFF. CDR3 coding DNA: TGCAGCGTTGTACAGGGGGTGAATGAAGCTTTCTTT. The full variable domain, its missing parts supplied by reference TRBV29-1 and TRBJ1-1, is SAVISQKPSRDICQRGTSLTIQCQVDSQVTMMFWYRQQPGQSLTLIATANQGSEATYESGFVIDKFPISRPNLTFSTLTVSNMSPEDSSIYLCSVVQGVNEAFFGQGTRLTVV.